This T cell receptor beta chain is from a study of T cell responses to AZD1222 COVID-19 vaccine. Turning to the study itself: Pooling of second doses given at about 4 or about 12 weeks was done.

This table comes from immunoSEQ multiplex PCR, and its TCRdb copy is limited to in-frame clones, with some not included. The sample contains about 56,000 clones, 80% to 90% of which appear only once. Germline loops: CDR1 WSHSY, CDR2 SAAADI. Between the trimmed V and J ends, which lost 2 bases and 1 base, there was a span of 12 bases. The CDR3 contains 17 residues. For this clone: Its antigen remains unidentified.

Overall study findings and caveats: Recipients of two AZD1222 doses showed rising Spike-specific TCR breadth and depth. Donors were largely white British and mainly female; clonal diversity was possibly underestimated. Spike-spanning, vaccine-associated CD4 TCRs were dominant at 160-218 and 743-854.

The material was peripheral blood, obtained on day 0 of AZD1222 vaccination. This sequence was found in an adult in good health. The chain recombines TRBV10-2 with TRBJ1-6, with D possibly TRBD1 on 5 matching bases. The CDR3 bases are TGCGCCAGCAGTGAGGGGGGGTCAATATCCTATAATTCACCCCTCCACTTT. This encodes CASSEGGSISYNSPLHF.